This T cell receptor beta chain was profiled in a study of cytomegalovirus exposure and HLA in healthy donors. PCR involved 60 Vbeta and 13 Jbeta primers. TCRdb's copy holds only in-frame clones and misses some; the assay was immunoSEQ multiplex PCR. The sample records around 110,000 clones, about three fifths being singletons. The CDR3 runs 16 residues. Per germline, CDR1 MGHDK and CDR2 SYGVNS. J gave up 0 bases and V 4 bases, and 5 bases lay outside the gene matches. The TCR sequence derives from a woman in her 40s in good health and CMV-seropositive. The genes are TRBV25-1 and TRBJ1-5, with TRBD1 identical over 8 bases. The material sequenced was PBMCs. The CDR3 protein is CASSGTGTFSNQPQHF. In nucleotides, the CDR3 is TGTGCCAGCAGTGGGACAGGGACCTTTAGCAATCAGCCCCAGCATTTT.